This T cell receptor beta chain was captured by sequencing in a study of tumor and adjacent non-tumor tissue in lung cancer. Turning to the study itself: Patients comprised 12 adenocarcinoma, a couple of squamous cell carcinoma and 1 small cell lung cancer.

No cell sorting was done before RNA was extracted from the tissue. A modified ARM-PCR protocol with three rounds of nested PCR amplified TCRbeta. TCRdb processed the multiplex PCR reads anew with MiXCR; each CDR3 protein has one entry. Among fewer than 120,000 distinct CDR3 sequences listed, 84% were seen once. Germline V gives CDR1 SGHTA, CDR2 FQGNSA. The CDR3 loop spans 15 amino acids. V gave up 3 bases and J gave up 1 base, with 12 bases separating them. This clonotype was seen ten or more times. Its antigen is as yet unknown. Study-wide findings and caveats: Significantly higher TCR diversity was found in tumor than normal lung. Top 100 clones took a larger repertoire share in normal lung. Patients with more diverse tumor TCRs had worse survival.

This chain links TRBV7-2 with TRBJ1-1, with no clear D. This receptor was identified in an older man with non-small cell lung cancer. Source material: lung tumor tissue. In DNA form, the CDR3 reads TGTGCCAGCAGCTTTTCCTCGGCAGGGAACACTGAAGCTTTCTTT. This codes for CASSFSSAGNTEAFF.